Below are 14 T cell receptor beta chains sequenced from a single sample in a study of siplizumab effects on memory and regulatory T cells. TCRdb keeps only in-frame clones here, not all; method: immunoSEQ multiplex PCR. The data hold 55,000 to 65,000 clones, with just over 95% observed a single time. Input material: naive CD8+ T cells sorted from blood. Receptors were obtained from a human donor in good health.

The rearrangement uses TRBV27 and TRBJ2-1; D is unresolved. Trimming took 2 bases from V and 0 from J, leaving 8 bases between them. The CDR3 runs 15 residues. Germline V lookup: CDR1 MNHEY, CDR2 SMNVEV (reference sequence). The CDR3 loop is CASSLEVSSYNEQFF. DNA of the CDR3: TGTGCCAGCAGTTTAGAAGTTAGCTCCTACAATGAGCAGTTCTTC.

The chain has TRBV28 and TRBJ2-7, with no clear D. The V and J ends lost 1 base and 2 bases respectively, with 6 bases between them. The CDR3 sequence is 13 residues long. The germline V gene has CDR1 MDHEN and CDR2 SYDVKM. In nucleotides, the CDR3 is TGTGCCAGCAGTTTATATGCAGCCTACGAGCAGTACTTC. Its protein is CASSLYAAYEQYF.

The chain recombines TRBV4-1 with TRBJ2-7; tentative D call: TRBD2 (7 bases). Trimming removed 2 bases from V and 3 bases from J, with 14 bases in between. The CDR3 loop spans 15 amino acids. Germline values: CDR1 MGHRA, CDR2 YSYEKL. In nucleotides, the CDR3 is TGCGCCAGCAGCCAAATGTGGGAGGGGGGCTACGAGCAGTACTTC. Translation gives CASSQMWEGGYEQYF.

This rearrangement joins TRBV9 to TRBJ1-3; D is ambiguous. The CDR3 runs 12 residues. V was clipped by 10 bases and J by 0 bases, with 8 bases between them. Germline loops: CDR1 SGDLS, CDR2 YYNGEE. The CDR3 is CASGSSGNTIYF. The DNA for the CDR3 is TGTGCCTCTGGGAGCTCTGGAAACACCATATATTTT.

The rearrangement joins TRBV28 to TRBJ2-2, with D unresolved. The germline V gene has CDR1 MDHEN and CDR2 SYDVKM. V was pared by 0 bases and J by 4 bases, with 12 bases between. The CDR3 consists of 16 residues. CDR3 region: CASSLWNLDGTGELFF. CDR3 nucleotides: TGTGCCAGCAGTTTATGGAATCTGGACGGCACCGGGGAGCTGTTTTTT.

The chain uses TRBV30 and TRBJ1-2; a possible D gene is TRBD1 (6 bases). With 0 bases removed from V and 6 bases from J, the gap between germline ends came to 11 bases. The CDR3 totals 13 residues. Germline V lookup: CDR1 GTSNPN, CDR2 SVGIG (reference sequence). CDR3 in amino acids: CAWSVGGADGYTF. The CDR3, as DNA: TGTGCCTGGAGTGTAGGGGGGGCAGATGGCTACACCTTC. The full variable domain, rest sourced from reference TRBV30 and TRBJ1-2, is SQTIHQWPATLVQPVGSPLSLECTVEGTSNPNLYWYRQAAGRGLQLLFYSVGIGQISSEVPQNLSASRPQDRQFILSSKKLLLSDSGFYLCAWSVGGADGYTFGSGTRLTVV.

The chain joins TRBV4-3 to TRBJ1-2; D may be TRBD1 (5 bases). CDR1 and CDR2 (germline): LGHNA, YSLEER. The CDR3 runs to 17 residues. The V and J ends lost 0 bases and 8 bases respectively, with 22 bases between them. CDR3 region: CASSQDLTGTVAGGYTF. The DNA for the CDR3 is TGCGCCAGCAGCCAAGACCTAACCGGGACGGTAGCAGGGGGCTACACCTTC.

The chain has TRBV12-5 and TRBJ2-1; D remains unclear. Germline values: CDR1 LGHNT, CDR2 FRNRAP. The CDR3 totals 13 residues. Trimming left V 2 bases short and J 4 bases short, with 6 bases between. CDR3 protein: CASGLTSYNEQFF. The CDR3 bases are TGTGCTAGTGGTTTGACGAGTTACAATGAGCAGTTCTTC.

The rearrangement uses TRBV19 and TRBJ2-1; maybe TRBD1 (6 bases). V was cut by 4 bases and J by 8 bases, with 18 bases left in between. This CDR3 contains 15 residues. Germline lookup yields CDR1 LNHDA and CDR2 SQIVND (reference sequence). The CDR3 spells CASSKKQGSIDEQFF. The DNA for the CDR3 is TGTGCCAGTAGTAAAAAACAGGGTTCAATCGATGAGCAGTTCTTC.

The chain has TRBV6-1 and TRBJ1-1; 9 bases are a match to TRBD1. CDR1 and CDR2 from the germline V gene are MNHNS and SASEGT. The trim removed 5 bases at V and 2 bases at J, leaving 3 bases unmatched. The CDR3 runs 14 residues. The CDR3 nucleotides are TGTGCCAGCAGTCCCACAGGGGGCAACACTGAAGCTTTCTTT. The encoded protein is CASSPTGGNTEAFF.

The chain recombines TRBV18 with TRBJ2-1, with TRBD2 identical over 8 bases. With V trimmed by 0 bases and J by 2 bases, 3 bases remained unmatched. Germline assignment: CDR1 KGHSH and CDR2 LQKENI. CDR3 length equals 16 residues. CDR3 nucleotide sequence: TGTGCCAGCTCACCACCAGTCGGGAGGGCCTACAATGAGCAGTTCTTC. Protein: CASSPPVGRAYNEQFF.

The V call is TRBV5-1, the J call TRBJ1-6; TRBD1 matches at 7 bases. The CDR3 totals 14 residues. Germline CDR1 SGHRS, CDR2 YFSETQ. V lost 0 bases, J lost 7 bases, and 1 base stayed unmatched. In nucleotides, the CDR3 is TGCGCCAGCAGCTTGGCACAGGGGAATTCACCCCTCCACTTT. Amino acid sequence: CASSLAQGNSPLHF.

The chain recombines TRBV7-9 with TRBJ2-3; 15 bases are shared with TRBD2. The CDR3 contains 16 residues. The V gene's germline CDR1 is SEHNR and CDR2 FQNEAQ (reference sequence). With 2 bases clipped from V and 4 bases from J, the junction kept 1 base outside the gene matches. CDR3 protein: CASSLRTSGRADTQYF. The DNA for the CDR3 is TGTGCCAGCAGCTTACGGACTAGCGGGAGGGCAGATACGCAGTATTTT.

The J gene is TRBJ2-1, the V gene TRBV5-5; either TRBD1 or TRBD2 may supply D (5 bases each). The CDR3 sequence is 13 residues long. Germline CDR1 reads SGHKS; CDR2 reads YYEKEE (reference sequence). Trimming stripped 0 bases from V and 6 bases from J, with 7 bases between. CDR3 DNA sequence: TGTGCCAGCAGCTTGGGAGGGGCCAATGAGCAGTTCTTC. This gives the protein CASSLGGANEQFF.